The rows below give T cell receptor beta chains drawn from one sample of a study of blood T cell repertoires in COVID-19. Libraries were prepared by immunoSEQ multiplex PCR; TCRdb keeps only in-frame clonotypes and omits some of them. Of roughly 200,000 clones in the sample, roughly 82% are singletons; the top ten hold roughly 8%. The specimen sequenced was peripheral blood. The receptors shown here come from a woman aged 55 to 70 with COVID-19, enrolled during active disease. Both conserved end residues are part of each CDR3. The D gene is left open where the match is weak. Size is omitted from some rows. Given values are once, few, many or a class for expanded clones.

J: TRBJ2-2
D: NA
size: NA
V: TRBV23-1
CDR3: CASSRGEPGELFF
DNA: TGCGCCAGCAGTCGGGGAGAACCCGGGGAGCTGTTTTTT

J: TRBJ2-3
D: TRBD2
size: few
V: TRBV6-4
CDR3: CASSDAGGTDTQYF
DNA: TGTGCCAGCAGTGACGCGGGAGGCACAGATACGCAGTATTTT

J: TRBJ1-1
D: NA
size: NA
V: TRBV5-8
CDR3: CASSPGSFGDTEAFF
DNA: TGTGCCAGCAGCCCTGGGTCCTTCGGGGACACTGAAGCTTTCTTT

J: TRBJ2-7
D: TRBD2
size: few
V: TRBV3-1/TRBV3-2
CDR3: CASSQNLAGVGEQYF
DNA: TGTGCCAGCAGCCAAAACTTAGCGGGAGTAGGCGAGCAGTACTTC

J: TRBJ1-3
D: NA
size: many
V: TRBV9
CDR3: CASSVGALSSGNTIYF
DNA: TGTGCCAGCAGCGTAGGTGCACTTTCCTCTGGAAACACCATATATTTT

J: TRBJ2-3
D: NA
size: NA
V: TRBV7-9
CDR3: CASSFGQGGTTQYF
DNA: TGTGCCAGCAGCTTCGGACAGGGAGGGACTACGCAGTATTTT

J: TRBJ1-2
D: NA
size: few
V: TRBV4-1
CDR3: CASSQGSGDYGYTF
DNA: TGCGCCAGCAGCCAAGGGTCGGGGGACTATGGCTACACCTTC

J: TRBJ1-1
D: NA
size: NA
V: TRBV5-6
CDR3: CASSWGSRVGTEAFF
DNA: TGTGCCAGCAGCTGGGGCTCAAGGGTCGGGACTGAAGCTTTCTTT

J: TRBJ2-1
D: NA
size: NA
V: TRBV4-2
CDR3: CASSQGKGNSYNEQFF
DNA: TGTGCCAGCAGCCAAGGGAAGGGGAACTCCTACAATGAGCAGTTCTTC

J: TRBJ2-2
D: TRBD2
size: NA
V: TRBV9
CDR3: CASSVAASGGRIGELFF
DNA: TGTGCCAGCAGCGTAGCGGCTAGCGGGGGACGGATCGGGGAGCTGTTTTTT

J: TRBJ2-1
D: NA
size: once
V: TRBV2
CDR3: CASSDKGRGYNEQFF
DNA: TGTGCCAGCAGTGATAAAGGGAGGGGGTACAATGAGCAGTTCTTC